These 11 T cell receptor beta chains came from one sample sequenced in a study of control samples from healthy donors and cancer patients. Clones were sequenced by immunoSEQ multiplex PCR, and TCRdb holds only the in-frame ones, with some missing. The sample has 100,000 to 150,000 clones; roughly 92% are singletons. The material sequenced was blood. Every receptor here comes from a woman aged 18 to 35 in good health.

V usage is TRBV5-1 and J usage is TRBJ2-3; D perhaps matches TRBD1 (5 bases). The CDR3 runs to 12 residues. The V end lost 4 bases, the J end lost 6 bases, and 9 bases lay between the germline ends. Germline CDR1 SGHRS, CDR2 YFSETQ. CDR3 bases: TGCGCCAGCAGCGCCAAGGGGGATACGCAGTATTTT. Protein product: CASSAKGDTQYF.

The V and J genes are TRBV6-5 and TRBJ2-3, with no clear D. The V end was cut by 2 bases, the J end by 9 bases, with 15 bases between. Germline V gene sequence: CDR1 MNHEY, CDR2 SVGAGI. This CDR3 region has 14 residues. CDR3 sequence: CASSYGTGSRTQYF. The CDR3 bases are TGTGCCAGCAGTTACGGTACCGGGTCCCGGACGCAGTATTTT.

The chain uses TRBV4-1 and TRBJ1-1; D gene ambiguous. Germline V CDR1 and CDR2: MGHRA, YSYEKL. V lost 1 base, J lost 1 base, and 7 bases lay in between. The CDR3 length is 14 residues. The CDR3 DNA sequence: TGCGCCAGCAGCCAAGTATCGGCGAACACTGAAGCTTTCTTT. Its translation is CASSQVSANTEAFF.

The V gene is TRBV5-4, the J gene TRBJ2-3, with 14 bases matching TRBD2. The CDR3 loop spans 16 amino acids. The germline CDR1 and CDR2 sequences are SGHNT and YYREEE (reference sequence). The ends lost 4 bases at V and 4 bases at J; junction bases unmatched: 5. The CDR3 sequence is CASSRGLAGVSDTQYF. The DNA for the CDR3 is TGTGCCAGCAGCCGGGGACTAGCGGGAGTTTCAGATACGCAGTATTTT.

The chain recombines TRBV15 with TRBJ1-1, with D possibly TRBD1 on 6 matching bases. The CDR3 spans 16 residues. The ends were cut back, 2 bases at V and 1 base at J, with 14 bases in the middle. Per the germline V gene, CDR1 is LNHNV and CDR2 is YYDKDF (reference sequence). The CDR3 spells CATSRRYRVQNTEAFF. The CDR3 region has the DNA TGTGCCACCAGCAGACGGTACAGGGTTCAGAACACTGAAGCTTTCTTT.

This rearrangement joins TRBV7-3 to TRBJ2-1; 7 nucleotides match TRBD2. CDR1 is SGHTA, CDR2 FQGTGA, per germline. The V segment lost 1 base and the J segment 7 bases; nucleotides outside the gene matches: 10. There are 16 residues in the CDR3. The CDR3 here is CASSLNGGAGWNEQFF. CDR3 bases: TGTGCCAGCAGCTTAAATGGGGGAGCGGGATGGAATGAGCAGTTCTTC.

This clone came up once. The chain combines TRBV14 with TRBJ2-7; a possible D gene is TRBD2 (6 bases). The CDR3 is made up of 16 amino acids. Trimming removed 1 base at V and 0 bases at J, with 13 bases between. Germline V gene lookup returns CDR1 SGHDN and CDR2 FVKESK. The CDR3 reads CASSQVGRGNSYEQYF. CDR3 bases: TGTGCCAGCAGCCAAGTAGGCCGGGGGAACTCCTACGAGCAGTACTTC.

The rearrangement joins TRBV21-1 to TRBJ2-1; the table assigns TRBD1, which was not confirmed against the DNA. TRBV21-1 counts as a pseudogene. This CDR3 comprises 16 residues. The CDR3 here is CASSTVGTPATGEQFF. Written as DNA, the CDR3 is TGTGCCAGCAGCACTGTGGGGACCCCCGCGACAGGTGAGCAGTTCTTC.

This clone was observed once. V usage is TRBV7-2 and J usage is TRBJ2-1, with 8 bases identical to TRBD2. Losses at the gene ends were 4 bases for V and 5 bases for J; bases not matched to a gene: 7. The germline V gene has CDR1 SGHTA and CDR2 FQGNSA. The CDR3 has 15 residues. The CDR3 nucleotides read TGTGCCAGCAGCTCATTGGGACTAGTCAACAATGAGCAGTTCTTC. Encoded protein: CASSSLGLVNNEQFF.

J is TRBJ1-1 and V is TRBV18, with no clear D. Trimming removed 2 bases from V and 0 bases from J, with 7 bases in between. The CDR3 is made up of 14 amino acids. Germline values: CDR1 KGHSH, CDR2 LQKENI. The CDR3 DNA is TGTGCCAGCTCACCAGAAAGGCTGAACACTGAAGCTTTCTTT. Protein: CASSPERLNTEAFF.

This chain joins TRBV6-5 and TRBJ1-3, with unresolved D. Germline CDR1 MNHEY, CDR2 SVGAGI. The CDR3 is 16 residues long. Trimming shortened V by 0 bases and J by 0 bases, and 9 bases separated the two germline ends. The CDR3 DNA is TGTGCCAGCAGTTACTCGGGGTGGTTCTCTGGAAACACCATATATTTT. It specifies CASSYSGWFSGNTIYF.